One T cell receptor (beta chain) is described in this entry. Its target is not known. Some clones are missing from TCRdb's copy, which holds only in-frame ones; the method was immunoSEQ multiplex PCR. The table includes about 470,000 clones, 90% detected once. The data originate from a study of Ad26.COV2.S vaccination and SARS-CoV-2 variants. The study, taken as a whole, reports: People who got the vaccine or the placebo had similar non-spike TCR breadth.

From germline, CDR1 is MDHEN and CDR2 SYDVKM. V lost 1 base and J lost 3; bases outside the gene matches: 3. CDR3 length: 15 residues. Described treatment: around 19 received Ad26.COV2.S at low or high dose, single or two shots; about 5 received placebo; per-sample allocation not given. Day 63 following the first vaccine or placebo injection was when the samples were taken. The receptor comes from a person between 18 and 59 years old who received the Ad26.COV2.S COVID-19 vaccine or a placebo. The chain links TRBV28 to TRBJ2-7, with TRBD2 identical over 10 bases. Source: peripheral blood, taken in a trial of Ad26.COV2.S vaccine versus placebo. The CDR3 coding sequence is TGTGCCAGCAGTTTATCTGCTAGCGGGAGCTACGAGCAGTACTTC. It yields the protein CASSLSASGSYEQYF.